These 29 T cell receptor beta chains originate from one sample sequenced in a study of CD8 T cells in ankylosing spondylitis. TCRdb reanalysed the 5' RACE reads using MiXCR and keeps one entry per CDR3 protein. The sample has roughly 450,000 distinct CDR3 sequences; roughly 25% are singletons. The study, taken as a whole, reports: Ankylosing spondylitis blood seemed to carry a telltale TCR beta motif made of fewer than 10 highly homologous variants.

These receptors lack a known antigen. Input material: blood, either unsorted or a sorted T cell fraction (not recorded which). The receptors originated from a male donor with ankylosing spondylitis.

There are a few counts of this clonotype. The rearrangement joins TRBV10-3 to TRBJ2-2, with TRBD2 matching 8 bases. J was trimmed by 5 bases and V by 4 bases; bases with no gene match: 6. CDR3 length: 15 residues. Germline V gives CDR1 ENHRY, CDR2 SYGVKD. DNA of the CDR3: TGTGCCATCAGTGCGGGCGGGAGGAGGACCGGGGAGCTGTTTTTT. As protein: CAISAGGRRTGELFF.

The J gene is TRBJ2-7, the V gene TRBV29-1; either TRBD1 or TRBD2 may fit D (6 bases each). Germline values: CDR1 SQVTM, CDR2 ANQGSEA. Trimming pared 5 bases from V and 1 base from J, leaving 21 bases between. The CDR3 is 16 residues long. CDR3 sequence: CSVTTRGGTRSYEQYF. Here the CDR3 DNA reads TGCAGCGTTACCACCCGCGGAGGGACACGTTCCTACGAGCAGTACTTC.

J is TRBJ1-4 and V is TRBV6-1, with 10 bases identical to TRBD1. The junction had 7 bases not matched to a gene; V was cut back by 11 bases and J by 7 bases. Germline CDR1 MNHNS, CDR2 SASEGT. This CDR3 has 13 residues. The CDR3 spells CAVRDRGREKLFF. CDR3 nucleotide sequence: TGTGCCGTCCGGGACAGGGGACGTGAAAAACTGTTTTTT.

The V and J genes are TRBV7-8 and TRBJ2-7; 11 nucleotides line up with TRBD2. Losses at the gene ends were 6 bases for V and 4 bases for J; bases not matched to a gene: 14. The germline gives CDR1 SGHVS, CDR2 FQNEAQ. The CDR3 consists of 17 residues. For the CDR3, the DNA is TGTGCCAGCAGTCCTCGACTAGCGGGATCTACCACTTACGAGCAGTACTTC. Translation gives CASSPRLAGSTTYEQYF.

The genes are TRBV7-2 and TRBJ2-1; no reliable D call. V gave up 1 base and J gave up 3 bases, with 13 bases separating them. The germline gives CDR1 SGHTA, CDR2 FQGNSA. This CDR3 spans 16 amino acids. The CDR3 region is CASSLERPSSYNEQFF. CDR3 nucleotides: TGTGCCAGCAGCTTAGAGAGACCGAGCAGCTACAATGAGCAGTTCTTC.

This clonotype was recorded a few times. This chain connects TRBV20-1 to TRBJ2-2; no reliable D call. Trimming removed 1 base from V and 6 bases from J, with 9 bases in between. This CDR3 contains 13 residues. CDR1 and CDR2 (germline): DFQATT, SNEGSKA (reference sequence). The CDR3: CSARVYEPGELFF. The CDR3 DNA sequence: TGCAGTGCTAGAGTCTACGAGCCCGGGGAGCTGTTTTTT.

The chain uses TRBV7-9 and TRBJ2-7, with a weak D call TRBD1 (7 bases). This CDR3 has 16 residues. From germline, CDR1 is SEHNR and CDR2 FQNEAQ (reference sequence). V was clipped by 6 bases and J by 0 bases, with 18 bases between them. Written as DNA, the CDR3 is TGTGCCAGCAGTCGGGCGGGGACAGTCGTCTCCTACGAGCAGTACTTC. Protein product: CASSRAGTVVSYEQYF. Full variable domain (missing parts from reference TRBV7-9 and TRBJ2-7): DTGVSQNPRHKITKRGQNVTFRCDPISEHNRLYWYRQTLGQGPEFLTYFQNEAQLEKSRLLSDRFSAERPKGSFSTLEIQRTEQGDSAMYLCASSRAGTVVSYEQYFGPGTRLTVT.

V and J are TRBV7-9 and TRBJ2-1; D not resolved. V gave up 4 bases and J gave up 7 bases, with 14 bases separating them. The CDR3 loop spans 14 amino acids. CDR1 is SEHNR, CDR2 FQNEAQ, per germline (reference sequence). The CDR3 is CASSWMGYGNEQFF. The CDR3 DNA reads TGTGCCAGCAGCTGGATGGGCTACGGGAATGAGCAGTTCTTC.

The chain carries TRBV7-9 and TRBJ2-1; 7 nucleotides line up with TRBD1. V trimming: 5 bases; J trimming: 2 bases; junction bases outside the gene matches: 12. CDR1 is SEHNR and CDR2 is FQNEAQ in the germline V gene (reference sequence). The CDR3 totals 17 residues. CDR3 region: CASSRGQFQVPYNEQFF. In DNA form, the CDR3 reads TGTGCCAGCAGCCGGGGACAGTTCCAAGTCCCCTACAATGAGCAGTTCTTC.

This clonotype showed up just a few times. The rearrangement joins TRBV7-8 to TRBJ2-2; 12 bases fit TRBD2. This CDR3 region has 17 residues. Per germline, CDR1 SGHVS and CDR2 FQNEAQ. With 3 bases clipped from V and 5 bases from J, the junction kept 7 bases outside the gene matches. CDR3 protein: CASSFDQLAGGTGELFF. The CDR3 DNA sequence: TGTGCCAGCAGCTTTGATCAACTAGCGGGAGGTACCGGGGAGCTGTTTTTT.

In its sample, this clonotype was seen a few times. V usage is TRBV5-5 and J usage is TRBJ1-5; no clear D. Germline V gene data show CDR1 as SGHKS and CDR2 as YYEKEE (reference sequence). Trimming left V 5 bases short and J 3 bases short, with 15 bases between. The length of the CDR3 is 15 residues. CDR3 in amino acids: CASSADDHYNQPQHF. CDR3 nucleotides: TGTGCCAGCAGTGCCGATGACCACTACAATCAGCCCCAGCATTTT.

This clonotype was counted many times. This chain joins TRBV4-1 and TRBJ1-1; D is unclear. CDR1 MGHRA and CDR2 YSYEKL come from the germline V gene. The CDR3 runs 14 residues. V was cut by 1 base and J by 7 bases, with 13 bases left in between. The CDR3: CASSQVFPNREAFF. The CDR3 bases are TGCGCCAGCAGCCAAGTGTTTCCGAACCGTGAAGCTTTCTTT.

The chain has TRBV20-1 and TRBJ1-1, with TRBD1 matching over 11 bases. Germline V CDR1 and CDR2: DFQATT, SNEGSKA (reference sequence). The ends lost 0 bases at V and 3 bases at J; junction bases unmatched: 3. The CDR3 contains 15 residues. The CDR3 spells CSARDLGQGDTEAFF. CDR3 coding DNA: TGCAGTGCTAGAGATCTGGGACAGGGGGACACTGAAGCTTTCTTT.

This clonotype was found a few times. The rearrangement joins TRBV24-1 to TRBJ2-2; weak D call: TRBD2 (6 bases). Trimming cost V 6 bases and J 5 bases, with 15 bases left between them. CDR1 and CDR2 from the germline V gene are KGHDR and SFDVKD. This CDR3 has 15 residues. The CDR3 DNA sequence: TGTGCCACCAGTAGGTACGGGAGCGGGACCGGGGAGCTGTTTTTT. Its translation is CATSRYGSGTGELFF.

The chain links TRBV3-1 to TRBJ1-5; D is uncertain. There are 15 residues in the CDR3. The germline V and J ends were trimmed by 3 bases and 5 bases, with 14 bases remaining between them. Germline V gene lookup returns CDR1 LGHDT and CDR2 YNNKEL (reference sequence). CDR3 amino acids: CASSHHTAGDQPQHF. CDR3 sequence (DNA): TGTGCCAGCAGCCATCACACAGCCGGCGATCAGCCCCAGCATTTT.

The sample holds a few counts of this clonotype. This chain joins TRBV11-2 and TRBJ2-1, with TRBD1 as a possible D gene (6 bases). Germline V gene lookup returns CDR1 SGHAT and CDR2 FQNNGV. Trimming pared 5 bases from V and 3 bases from J, leaving 11 bases between. This CDR3 is 14 amino acids long. Written as DNA, the CDR3 is TGTGCCAGCAGCCAGGGGACCCTCTACAATGAGCAGTTCTTC. Residues: CASSQGTLYNEQFF.

Only one count was recorded for this clonotype. The gene calls are TRBV5-1 and TRBJ2-3, with D perhaps matching TRBD2 (6 bases). The CDR3 has 15 amino acids. CDR1 is SGHRS and CDR2 is YFSETQ in the germline V gene. Trimming shortened V by 0 bases and J by 5 bases, and 13 bases separated the two germline ends. This CDR3 reads CASSLELGGGDTQYF. The CDR3 DNA follows: TGCGCCAGCAGCTTGGAGTTGGGGGGAGGAGATACGCAGTATTTT.

The rearrangement uses TRBV6-5 and TRBJ1-2, with 7 bases identical to TRBD1. CDR3 length: 15 amino acids. The trim removed 0 bases at V and 0 bases at J, leaving 1 base unmatched. Germline CDR1 is MNHEY and CDR2 is SVGAGI. CDR3 loop: CASSYSDRANYGYTF. CDR3 coding DNA: TGTGCCAGCAGTTACTCCGACAGGGCTAACTATGGCTACACCTTC.

This clonotype was observed a handful of times. The chain recombines TRBV5-1 with TRBJ2-7, with D possibly being TRBD1 or TRBD2 (5 bases each). From germline, CDR1 is SGHRS and CDR2 YFSETQ. The V end was cut by 4 bases, the J end by 0 bases, with 11 bases between. The CDR3 length is 14 residues. The CDR3 DNA reads as TGCGCCAGCAGCAGGGACCCGAGCTCCTACGAGCAGTACGTC. Translating gives CASSRDPSSYEQYV.

The chain couples TRBV20-1 to TRBJ1-6; the D is unclear. V was shortened by 2 bases and J by 7 bases, with 6 bases between the two germline ends. The CDR3 is 12 residues long. Per the germline V gene, CDR1 is DFQATT and CDR2 is SNEGSKA (reference sequence). CDR3 nucleotides: TGCAGTGCTAGACCTATAAATTCACCCCTCCACTTT. Protein product: CSARPINSPLHF.

The table lists this clonotype with a few counts. This rearrangement joins TRBV10-3 to TRBJ2-2; the D gene is possibly TRBD1 (5 bases). V dropped 0 bases and J dropped 1 base, with 9 bases sitting between them. Germline loops: CDR1 ENHRY, CDR2 SYGVKD. This CDR3 region has 16 residues. CDR3 nucleotide sequence: TGTGCCATCAGTGAGTCGAACGGACAGAACACCGGGGAGCTGTTTTTT. Amino acid sequence: CAISESNGQNTGELFF.

The genes are TRBV2 and TRBJ1-2; 10 positions agree with TRBD1. Germline V gene lookup returns CDR1 SNHLY and CDR2 FYNNEI. The ends lost 5 bases at V and 8 bases at J; junction bases unmatched: 8. The CDR3 sequence is 14 residues long. This CDR3 reads CASSRTGGNRGYTF. Written as DNA, the CDR3 is TGTGCCAGCAGTAGGACAGGGGGAAATAGAGGCTACACCTTC.

This clonotype was detected ten times or more. The V call is TRBV27, the J call TRBJ2-1; D is perhaps TRBD2 (7 bases). Trimming left V 6 bases short and J 3 bases short, with 15 bases between. The germline CDR1 and CDR2 sequences are MNHEY and SMNVEV (reference sequence). This CDR3 contains 15 residues. CDR3 DNA sequence: TGTGCCAGCAGCGGTGCGGGGGCCCTCTACAATGAGCAGTTCTTC. This gives the protein CASSGAGALYNEQFF.

This clonotype has only a few counts. The gene calls are TRBV5-6 and TRBJ2-3; D unresolved. The CDR3 totals 14 residues. The ends were cut back, 6 bases at V and 1 base at J, with 12 bases in the middle. The germline gives CDR1 SGHDT, CDR2 YYEEEE. The CDR3 DNA is TGTGCCAGCATCTCTTTTGGCGGCACAGATACGCAGTATTTT. Its translation: CASISFGGTDTQYF.

In DNA, the CDR3 is TGCAGCGTCCGCCAGCCGGGAACTGGCTACACCTTC. It translates to CSVRQPGTGYTF. The V gene is TRBV29-1, the J gene TRBJ1-2, with no clear D. Trimming took off 6 bases at V and 7 bases at J, with 15 bases between the two ends. The CDR3 sequence is 12 residues long. CDR1 and CDR2 (germline): SQVTM, ANQGSEA.

This chain connects TRBV20-1 to TRBJ2-6, with unresolved D. Between the trimmed V and J ends, which lost 7 bases and 4 bases, there was a span of 8 bases. This CDR3 comprises 12 residues. Germline V gene sequence: CDR1 DFQATT, CDR2 SNEGSKA (reference sequence). The CDR3 region is CSVSRGANVLTF. The CDR3 DNA is TGCAGTGTTTCGAGGGGGGCCAACGTCCTGACTTTC.

J is TRBJ2-1 and V is TRBV2; maybe TRBD1 (6 bases). Trimming shortened V by 0 bases and J by 6 bases, and 9 bases separated the two germline ends. The CDR3 has 14 amino acids. The germline CDR1 and CDR2 sequences are SNHLY and FYNNEI. The CDR3 bases are TGTGCCAGCAGTGAAGCCAGGGGCAGCAATGAGCAGTTCTTC. Translation gives CASSEARGSNEQFF.

The CDR3 nucleotides read TGTGCCATCAGTGCCGGGACAGGGGAACCCGGGGAGCTGTTTTTT. This gives the protein CAISAGTGEPGELFF. The chain employs TRBV10-3 and TRBJ2-2; 10 bases agree with TRBD1. CDR1 and CDR2 (germline): ENHRY, SYGVKD. This CDR3 has 15 amino acids. Trimming removed 4 bases from V and 6 bases from J; junction bases left unmatched: 5.

A few counts support this clonotype. This chain connects TRBV3-1 to TRBJ2-7; TRBD1 matches 7 bases. J was trimmed by 2 bases and V by 4 bases; bases with no gene match: 2. The germline V gene has CDR1 LGHDT and CDR2 YNNKEL (reference sequence). CDR3 length: 13 residues. CDR3 loop: CASSPGTAYEQYV. CDR3 coding DNA: TGTGCCAGCAGCCCCGGGACAGCCTACGAGCAGTACGTC.